A single T cell receptor (delta chain) is shown here with its context. Its specificity is unknown. The protein in TCRdb stems from a much larger clone and differs at residue 10 from this DNA's translation, likely a read error; here the protein is translated from the DNA. The source of the sample is a study of γδ T cells in repeated Plasmodium falciparum infection. TCRdb reanalysed the multiplex PCR reads via CATT. The sample holds over 55,000 delta-chain clones, around 1.8% seen once. Overall study findings and caveats: Waves of new clonotype selection appeared after repeated controlled infections in Vdelta2-negative, largely Vdelta1+, gammadelta T cells.

Germline V gene data show CDR1 as GEAIGNYY and CDR2 as EKD. The J segment lost 3 bases and the V segment lost 7 bases, leaving 15 bases of the junction unmatched. The CDR3 spans 17 residues. Bulk repertoires came from Vgamma9/Vdelta2+ or Vdelta2-negative gammadelta T cells flow-sorted from PBMC. This receptor was identified in a pool of human donors (malaria-infected and uninfected, not separated). Sequenced input: gamma-delta T cells from blood. V gene TRDV2 combines with J gene TRDJ1, with TRDD3 matching 11 bases. In the absence of a J gene in TCRdb, the DNA was matched to germline to assign it here. The CDR3 here is CACGLGDIFESADKLIF. Written as DNA, the CDR3 is TGTGCCTGCGGACTGGGGGATATTTTTGAGTCCGCCGATAAACTCATCTTT.